These 23 T cell receptor beta chains share one sample of origin, sequenced in a study of blood T cell repertoires in COVID-19 (dated by TCRdb to about 2020). The library came from the immunoSEQ multiplex PCR assay. Entries here come from immuneACCESS through TCRdb and include only in-frame sequences with V and J called. Some clones fail to appear in such tables; in the studies checked, an unresolved V gene covers under half of the shortfall, and the cause of the remainder is unknown. The sample table lists about 190,000 clones, around 79% of them with a count of one. About 14% of the sample is in the top ten clones. Specimen: peripheral blood. These receptors all come from a man aged 50-59 years who had recovered from COVID-19.

The chain uses TRBV29-1 and TRBJ2-1; no firm D call. Germline-derived CDR1 and CDR2 are SQVTM and ANQGSEA. The V end lost 4 bases, the J end lost 4 bases, and 14 bases lay between the germline ends. The length of the CDR3 is 14 residues. For the CDR3, the DNA is TGCAGCGTTGGCTCGTCTGACAAATACAATGAGCAGTTCTTC. It yields the protein CSVGSSDKYNEQFF.

V is TRBV27 and J is TRBJ1-6, with D maybe TRBD1 (5 bases). V was cut by 6 bases and J by 9 bases, with 15 bases left in between. Germline loops: CDR1 MNHEY, CDR2 SMNVEV (reference sequence). The CDR3 runs 14 residues. The CDR3 DNA reads TGTGCCAGCAGCAAAAATGAAGGGGTTTCACCCCTCCACTTT. Translation gives CASSKNEGVSPLHF.

The chain combines TRBV19 with TRBJ2-5; 7 nucleotides agree with TRBD2. This CDR3 contains 15 residues. J gave up 1 base and V 9 bases, and 11 bases lay outside the gene matches. Germline lookup yields CDR1 LNHDA and CDR2 SQIVND (reference sequence). Here the CDR3 reads CASKRGYESQETQYF. The DNA for the CDR3 is TGTGCCAGCAAGCGGGGCTACGAGTCCCAAGAGACCCAGTACTTC.

This chain links TRBV30 with TRBJ1-2, with D tentatively TRBD1 (5 bases). Germline CDR1 is GTSNPN and CDR2 is SVGIG (reference sequence). Trimming took 0 bases from V and 6 from J, leaving 11 bases between them. The CDR3 runs 13 residues. DNA of the CDR3: TGTGCCTGGAGTGTTACGGGCAGGGATGGCTACACCTTC. Its translation is CAWSVTGRDGYTF.

The chain links TRBV4-1 to TRBJ1-2, with TRBD1 identical over 7 bases. Germline CDR1 reads MGHRA; CDR2 reads YSYEKL. There are 16 residues in the CDR3. J lost 4 bases, V lost 0 bases, and 8 bases had no gene match. This CDR3 is CASSQDSGGRSYGYTF. The CDR3 DNA sequence: TGCGCCAGCAGCCAAGATTCAGGGGGGCGTTCCTATGGCTACACCTTC.

The rearrangement joins TRBV19 to TRBJ1-6; 7 bases match TRBD1. J gave up 14 bases and V 10 bases, and 8 bases lay outside the gene matches. The germline V gene encodes CDR1 LNHDA and CDR2 SQIVND (reference sequence). There are 11 residues in the CDR3. The CDR3 reads CATSDRWALHF. CDR3 DNA sequence: TGTGCCACCTCGGACAGGTGGGCCCTCCACTTT.

The chain employs TRBV4-3 and TRBJ2-7; 13 bases are a match to TRBD2. The CDR3 extends over 16 amino acids. CDR1 is LGHNA and CDR2 is YSLEER in the germline V gene. Losses at the gene ends were 3 bases for V and 4 bases for J; bases not matched to a gene: 6. DNA of the CDR3: TGCGCCAGCAGCCAGGGACGGACTAGCGGGAGTTACGAGCAGTACTTC. Translating gives CASSQGRTSGSYEQYF.

The V gene is TRBV12-3 or TRBV12-4, the J gene TRBJ2-1; D is perhaps TRBD2 (5 bases). This CDR3 has 13 residues. Trimming shortened V by 1 base and J by 6 bases, and 7 bases separated the two germline ends. The CDR3 DNA is TGTGCCAGCAGTTTAGTCCTAGCCAATGAGCAGTTCTTC. The encoded protein is CASSLVLANEQFF.

This sequence joins TRBV24-1 and TRBJ2-1; D uncertain. CDR3 length: 13 amino acids. V lost 3 bases to trimming and J lost 4 bases, with 6 bases between them. CDR1 and CDR2 (germline): KGHDR, SFDVKD. The CDR3 region is CATSDRRYNEQFF. CDR3 in DNA: TGTGCCACCAGTGATCGCAGGTACAATGAGCAGTTCTTC.

This clone has just one count. DNA of the CDR3: TGTGCCAGCAGTCGACAGGGTATGGGAACTGAAGCTTTCTTT. Protein: CASSRQGMGTEAFF. The chain uses TRBV6-2 or TRBV6-3 and TRBJ1-1, with 7 nucleotides matching TRBD1. J gave up 5 bases and V 5 bases, and 8 bases lay outside the gene matches. This CDR3 is built from 14 residues. The V gene's germline CDR1 is MNHEY and CDR2 SVGEGT.

This clone showed up just once. This chain joins TRBV4-2 and TRBJ2-7, with 9 bases identical to TRBD1. The CDR3 spans 15 residues. The trim removed 1 base at V and 4 bases at J, leaving 5 bases unmatched. Germline V gives CDR1 LGHNA, CDR2 YNFKEQ. CDR3 in amino acids: CASSQGRDRVYEQYF. The CDR3 coding sequence is TGTGCCAGCAGCCAAGGCCGGGACAGGGTGTACGAGCAGTACTTC.

This CDR3 is CASKGRDQETQYF. CDR3 nucleotide sequence: TGTGCCAGCAAAGGCCGGGACCAAGAGACCCAGTACTTC. This rearrangement joins TRBV6-6 to TRBJ2-5; the D is unclear. V gave up 7 bases and J gave up 0 bases, with 9 bases separating them. The CDR3 has 13 amino acids. Germline loops: CDR1 MNHNY, CDR2 SVGAGI (reference sequence).

CDR3 in DNA: TGTGCCTGGAGACCGGCAGGGAACACCGGGGAGCTGTTTTTT. Translated, it gives CAWRPAGNTGELFF. V usage is TRBV30 and J usage is TRBJ2-2; the D is unclear. The length of the CDR3 is 14 residues. Between the trimmed V and J ends, which lost 3 bases and 1 base, there was a span of 9 bases. Germline CDR1 and CDR2: GTSNPN and SVGIG (reference sequence).

The CDR3 DNA is TGTGCCATCAGCTCCACAGGGGGCGGTGAAAAACTGTTTTTT. Protein: CAISSTGGGEKLFF. The genes are TRBV10-3 and TRBJ1-4; 9 nucleotides match TRBD1. CDR3 length: 14 amino acids. The germline V gene has CDR1 ENHRY and CDR2 SYGVKD. After removal of 6 bases from V and 7 bases from J, the junction contained 6 bases not matched to a gene.

The chain employs TRBV3-1 (or the pseudogene TRBV3-2) and TRBJ1-4, with 8 bases matching TRBD1. Trimming took 1 base from V and 4 from J; bases not matched to a gene: 8. The CDR3 consists of 17 residues. Germline V gene lookup returns CDR1 LGHDT and CDR2 YNNKEL (reference sequence). In nucleotides, the CDR3 is TGTGCCAGCAGCCAAGTCCCGGGACAGGACGGTAATGAAAAACTGTTTTTT. Protein sequence: CASSQVPGQDGNEKLFF.

The chain uses TRBV5-6 and TRBJ2-5; D might be TRBD1 (5 bases). The germline V and J ends were trimmed by 1 base and 2 bases, with 9 bases remaining between them. Germline V gene data show CDR1 as SGHDT and CDR2 as YYEEEE. The CDR3 is made up of 14 amino acids. The CDR3 protein is CASSLRGGQETQYF. The CDR3 DNA reads TGTGCCAGCAGCTTGAGGGGTGGACAAGAGACCCAGTACTTC.

The rearrangement links TRBV28 to TRBJ2-7; TRBD2 matches at 9 bases. V lost 8 bases to trimming and J lost 2 bases; unmatched junction nucleotides: 7. The CDR3 is made up of 14 amino acids. Germline V gives CDR1 MDHEN, CDR2 SYDVKM. The CDR3 nucleotides read TGTGCCAGCCACGAACGCGGGGGGGCCTACGAGCAGTACTTC. Its protein product is CASHERGGAYEQYF.

This clone has a handful of counts. The rearrangement uses TRBV19 and TRBJ1-1; tentatively, D is TRBD1 (6 bases). The germline V gene has CDR1 LNHDA and CDR2 SQIVND (reference sequence). The germline V and J ends were trimmed by 8 bases and 3 bases, with 16 bases remaining between them. The CDR3 is made up of 14 amino acids. CDR3 sequence (DNA): TGTGCCAGTCTCAGGGGTTCACCTTACACTGAAGCTTTCTTT. Translation gives CASLRGSPYTEAFF.

This clone has more than one count but fewer than ten. This chain links TRBV9 with TRBJ2-1, with 14 bases lining up with TRBD2. The germline V gene encodes CDR1 SGDLS and CDR2 YYNGEE. CDR3 length equals 16 residues. The ends lost 0 bases at V and 7 bases at J; junction bases unmatched: 3. The CDR3 here is CASSVVGTSGRNEQFF. CDR3 nucleotide sequence: TGTGCCAGCAGCGTAGTCGGGACTAGCGGGAGAAATGAGCAGTTCTTC.

DNA for the CDR3: TGTGCCATTATCCTACTCGCTGGGGCGGACTATGGCTACACCTTC. Its translation is CAIILLAGADYGYTF. This chain uses TRBV7-9 with TRBJ1-2; possibly TRBD1 for D (5 bases). Trimming took off 10 bases at V and 3 bases at J, with 21 bases between the two ends. This CDR3 has 15 amino acids. The V gene's germline CDR1 is SEHNR and CDR2 FQNEAQ (reference sequence).

This clone was counted between two and nine times. This chain links TRBV18 with TRBJ2-1; 16 bases map to TRBD2. From germline, CDR1 is KGHSH and CDR2 LQKENI. The CDR3 consists of 18 residues. The J segment lost 2 bases and the V segment lost 4 bases, leaving 5 bases of the junction unmatched. DNA of the CDR3: TGTGCCAGCTCACTGGGACTAGCGGGAGGGCTCACCTACAATGAGCAGTTCTTC. This translates into CASSLGLAGGLTYNEQFF.

The chain is built from TRBV28 and TRBJ2-3, with D possibly being TRBD1 (5 bases). The CDR3 length is 14 residues. Trimming stripped 8 bases from V and 4 bases from J, with 16 bases between. Germline V lookup: CDR1 MDHEN, CDR2 SYDVKM. The CDR3 loop is CASLKTTDSDTQYF. The DNA for the CDR3 is TGTGCCAGCCTCAAAACGACAGATTCAGATACGCAGTATTTT. Variable domain in full (rest from reference TRBV28 and TRBJ2-3): DVKVTQSSRYLVKRTGEKVFLECVQDMDHENMFWYRQDPGLGLRLIYFSYDVKMKEKGDIPEGYSVSREKKERFSLILESASTNQTSMYLCASLKTTDSDTQYFGPGTRLTVL.

This rearrangement joins TRBV12-3 or TRBV12-4 to TRBJ1-2, with D perhaps TRBD1 (5 bases). V was trimmed by 2 bases and J by 8 bases, leaving 12 bases between them. The CDR3 loop spans 13 amino acids. The CDR3 here is CASSLTRGDGYTF. In DNA, the CDR3 is TGTGCCAGCAGTTTAACAAGGGGTGACGGCTACACCTTC.